Below are 2 T cell receptor beta chains sequenced from a single sample in a study of CD8 T cells in cerebrospinal fluid in Alzheimer's disease. Using the 10x single-cell sequencing reads, TCRdb records one entry per CDR3 protein without DNA. This table holds roughly 790 distinct CDR3 sequences. Sequencing was carried out using cerebrospinal fluid. The origin of the receptors is a human donor with Parkinson's disease.

This clonotype counts as medium-sized by frequency. This rearrangement joins TRBV7-3 to TRBJ2-3; there is no DNA to check the TCRdb D call of TRBD2. Germline loops: CDR1 SGHTA, CDR2 FQGTGA. The CDR3 totals 16 residues. The CDR3 loop is CASSSLAGGNTDTQYF.

This clonotype is identified as medium-sized (0.01 to 0.1%) from frequency. This chain joins TRBV19 and TRBJ1-3; TCRdb returns TRBD1, unconfirmable since there is no DNA. CDR1 and CDR2 from the germline V gene are LNHDA and SQIVND (reference sequence). The CDR3 spans 16 residues. The CDR3 protein is CASRGSGTASGNTIYF.